The rows below give T cell receptor beta chains drawn from one sample of a study of blood T cell repertoires in COVID-19. Some clones are missing from TCRdb's copy, which holds only in-frame ones; the method was immunoSEQ multiplex PCR. Of about 220,000 clones in the sample, approximately 80% are singletons; the top ten hold 5.1%. Sequenced material: peripheral blood. Receptor source: a woman aged 60-70 years who had recovered from COVID-19. Both conserved end residues are trimmed from each CDR3.

TRBV6-2/TRBV6-3,TRBJ2-5,ASSSTRGGETQY
TRBV3-1/TRBV3-2,TRBJ1-6,ASSQAQGSYNSPLH
TRBV6-5,TRBJ1-2,ASTGRDRGFYGYT
TRBV9,TRBJ2-5,ASSVGGQGGSQETQY
TRBV7-8,TRBJ1-1,ASSQGAFGERTEAF
TRBV27,TRBJ2-7,ASSLSGLIYEQY
TRBV6-6,TRBJ1-6,ASSDRSHNSPLH
TRBV3-1/TRBV3-2,TRBJ2-3,ASSQALAGSTDTQY
TRBV5-8,TRBJ1-6,ASSPRAGRGSPLH
TRBV11-2,TRBJ1-4,ASLGVGEKLF
TRBV6-5,TRBJ2-1,ASSSLMTRSYNEQL
TRBV18,TRBJ2-7,ASSEGQGAIYEQY
TRBV6-5,TRBJ2-7,ASSQDRGYSYEQY
TRBV7-2,TRBJ2-5,ASSFRTGEETQY
TRBV25-1,TRBJ1-2,ASSAPGTGYYGYT
TRBV9,TRBJ1-6,ASSVSDGGRNSPLH
TRBV30,TRBJ2-7,AWRTGGYEQY
TRBV4-1,TRBJ2-3,ASSQKTGALTDTQY
TRBV4-1,TRBJ1-3,ASSWDTGNTIY
TRBV12-5,TRBJ2-5,ASGLVLGGGLETQY
TRBV11-3,TRBJ2-1,ASSLDAGSSSYNEQF
TRBV6-1,TRBJ1-1,ASSEAGQLNTEAF
TRBV6-6,TRBJ2-1,ASSYRTSGGLNEQF
TRBV11-1,TRBJ1-2,ASSTDRGHLNGYT
TRBV30,TRBJ1-2,AWSRGGWYGYT
TRBV9,TRBJ2-2,ASSVGGQGGTGELF
TRBV11-2,TRBJ2-7,ASSPGQGIYEQY
TRBV2,TRBJ2-5,ASSGGLAAQETQY
TRBV5-1,TRBJ1-2,ASSPGDSSPLGYT
TRBV4-3,TRBJ2-7,ASSPGTEVYEQY
TRBV6-5,TRBJ2-3,ASSTEQVPADTQY
TRBV5-1,TRBJ2-5,ASSLIGASEETQY
TRBV5-1,TRBJ2-2,ASSIAGPRGTGELF
TRBV4-1,TRBJ1-2,ASSQEGGYGYT
TRBV19,TRBJ1-5,ASSITDGGNQPQH
TRBV7-9,TRBJ2-2,ASAPWGDTGELF
TRBV20-1,TRBJ2-7,SASQRGYEQY
TRBV4-2,TRBJ2-1,ASSQDIARGRSGEQF
TRBV9,TRBJ2-1,ASSVASGANYNEQF
TRBV6-5,TRBJ1-2,ASSPVPTYGYT
TRBV4-3,TRBJ1-1,ASSQDLAVGLGTEAF
TRBV10-3,TRBJ1-2,AISEEDSYT
TRBV19,TRBJ2-3,ASSISGGAPDTQY
TRBV3-1/TRBV3-2,TRBJ1-1,ASSRWGQGVTEAF
TRBV2,TRBJ2-4,ASSEDSPIQY
TRBV7-2,TRBJ2-7,ASSLLWGDEQY
TRBV3-1/TRBV3-2,TRBJ2-1,ASSQPPRGDGPNEQF
TRBV4-2,TRBJ2-3,ASSPIAGGPRTDTQY
TRBV2,TRBJ2-1,ASSGLEGRSEQF